This TCR beta chain originates from a study of shared clonotypes between healthy human individuals. Study details: Per donor, CD8 memory used one plate, CD8 naive used two, CD4 memory used three and CD4 naive used three. Whole-study results and caveats: Four donors held roughly 5% of naive CD4 clonotypes in common.

Here immunoSEQ multiplex PCR was the method, and the copy in TCRdb shows in-frame clones only, minus some. Of approximately 1.9 million clones in the sample, just under 95% were seen once. It was CD45RO-negative cells, positively selected for CCR7, that made up naive CD8 cells, with terminally differentiated effector memory CD45RA+ cells excluded. All the donors were Caucasian adults who lived in Nashville, Tennessee. The germline CDR1 and CDR2 sequences are SGHRS and YFSETQ. The CDR3 sequence is 13 residues long. The ends lost 2 bases at V and 3 bases at J; junction bases unmatched: 1. This clone has a handful of counts. Its antigen is as yet unknown. Different DNA sequences within this sample yield the same CDR3.

The chain employs TRBV5-1 and TRBJ2-7; TRBD1 matches 8 bases. The clonotype originates from a man between 18 and 35 years old in good health. Some clones in this sample may be carry-over from other donors' samples. What was sequenced was naive CD8+ T cells from PBMCs. The CDR3, as DNA: TGCGCCAGCAGCTTAGGGACAGGCTACGAGCAGTACTTC. It encodes CASSLGTGYEQYF.